This passage covers 28 T cell receptor beta chains from one sample sequenced in a study of blood T cell repertoires in COVID-19. Here immunoSEQ multiplex PCR was the method, and the copy in TCRdb shows in-frame clones only, minus some. The sample contains 250,000 to 350,000 clones, roughly 87% of which appear only once. Sequenced material: PBMCs or T cells enriched from blood (not recorded which). The source of these receptors is a woman aged 25-40 years who had recovered from COVID-19.

Worth noting for this clone: One end of the junction fails to match germline, which may point to a read error. This chain links TRBV2 with TRBJ1-5; D is ambiguous. Germline lookup yields CDR1 SNHLY and CDR2 FYNNEI. This CDR3 has 15 amino acids. The chain's CDR3 is CASREESGLNQPQHF. CDR3 nucleotides: TGTGCCAGCAGGGAAGAATCAGGTTTAAATCAGCCCCAGCATTTT.

The V gene is TRBV6-1, the J gene TRBJ1-5; tentatively, D is TRBD1 (5 bases). The V gene's germline CDR1 is MNHNS and CDR2 SASEGT. The CDR3 spans 14 residues. V was clipped by 2 bases and J by 6 bases, with 11 bases between them. CDR3 DNA sequence: TGTGCCAGCAGTGAATTCTTCGGGGGTCAGCCCCAGCATTTT. Translating it yields CASSEFFGGQPQHF.

This chain connects TRBV5-1 to TRBJ1-5; 7 nucleotides line up with TRBD1. From germline, CDR1 is SGHRS and CDR2 YFSETQ. Unmatched junction bases numbered 5, after V lost 4 bases and J lost 4 bases. CDR3 size: 14 residues. CDR3 region: CASSPRDRNQPQHF. CDR3 DNA sequence: TGCGCCAGCAGCCCCCGGGACAGAAATCAGCCCCAGCATTTT.

CDR3 amino acids: CASRIMTGDGKLFF. CDR3 coding DNA: TGTGCCAGTAGAATAATGACAGGGGACGGAAAACTGTTTTTT. This chain links TRBV19 with TRBJ1-4; 8 bases agree with TRBD1. The length of the CDR3 is 14 residues. Per the germline V gene, CDR1 is LNHDA and CDR2 is SQIVND (reference sequence). Trimming cost V 6 bases and J 10 bases; bases outside gene matches: 10.

This clone occurred a few times. This rearrangement joins TRBV4-3 to TRBJ1-1, with D perhaps matching TRBD1 (5 bases). V lost 3 bases, J lost 2 bases, and 22 bases lay in between. Germline V gene data show CDR1 as LGHNA and CDR2 as YSLEER. The CDR3 runs to 18 residues. The CDR3 sequence is CASSQGWGGVGGNTEAFF. CDR3 sequence (DNA): TGCGCCAGCAGCCAGGGATGGGGCGGGGTCGGGGGAAACACTGAAGCTTTCTTT.

Remarks on this clone: Other DNA sequences in the same sample also yield this CDR3. The chain is built from TRBV6-2 or TRBV6-3 and TRBJ1-1; unclear D gene. Trimming took off 2 bases at V and 3 bases at J, with 4 bases between the two ends. The CDR3 totals 12 residues. Germline values: CDR1 MNHEY, CDR2 SVGEGT. CDR3 sequence: CASSYPDTEAFF. As DNA, the CDR3 is TGTGCCAGCAGTTACCCAGACACTGAAGCTTTCTTT.

A word on this clone: Other DNA sequences of this sample code for an identical CDR3. Written as DNA, the CDR3 is TGCGCCAGCAGCCTGGGACTAGCGGGGAACACAGATACGCAGTATTTT. It specifies CASSLGLAGNTDTQYF. V is TRBV5-1 and J is TRBJ2-3; TRBD2 aligns across 13 bases. From germline, CDR1 is SGHRS and CDR2 YFSETQ. The trim removed 4 bases at V and 2 bases at J, leaving 4 bases unmatched. CDR3 length: 16 amino acids.

The V call is TRBV19, the J call TRBJ2-1; 13 bases are shared with TRBD2. The CDR3 totals 14 residues. The germline V gene encodes CDR1 LNHDA and CDR2 SQIVND (reference sequence). Trimming at V came to 7 bases and at J to 7 bases, leaving 4 bases not matched to a gene. The CDR3 sequence is CASIGTSGANEQFF. The CDR3 DNA sequence: TGTGCCAGTATTGGGACTAGCGGGGCAAATGAGCAGTTCTTC.

In its sample, this clone was seen once. The rearrangement joins TRBV10-3 to TRBJ1-2; D possibly corresponds to TRBD1 (6 bases). The CDR3 totals 13 residues. The V gene's germline CDR1 is ENHRY and CDR2 SYGVKD. Trimming left V 7 bases short and J 0 bases short, with 9 bases between. The CDR3 protein is CAIKGQSNYGYTF. CDR3 nucleotides: TGTGCCATCAAAGGACAGTCTAACTATGGCTACACCTTC.

Points on this clone: At one end, the junction sequence differs from germline, possibly due to a read error. CDR3 protein: CASSFSWAGLSDEQYF. The CDR3 bases are TGCGCCAGCAGCTTTAGTTGGGCAGGGCTCTCCGACGAGCAGTACTTC. The chain has TRBV5-1 and TRBJ2-7, with a weak D call TRBD1 (5 bases). This CDR3 contains 16 residues. CDR1 SGHRS and CDR2 YFSETQ come from the germline V gene.

The chain employs TRBV15 and TRBJ2-1; TRBD2 matches 11 bases. Losses at the gene ends were 2 bases for V and 6 bases for J; bases not matched to a gene: 9. The CDR3 is 17 amino acids. The germline V gene encodes CDR1 LNHNV and CDR2 YYDKDF (reference sequence). CDR3 coding DNA: TGTGCCACCAGCAGACTCGTAACTAGCGGGGGTGGCAATGAGCAGTTCTTC. This gives the protein CATSRLVTSGGGNEQFF.

V gene TRBV9 combines with J gene TRBJ2-1; tentative D call: TRBD2 (6 bases). The V end was cut by 4 bases, the J end by 2 bases, with 13 bases between. The CDR3 totals 15 residues. CDR1 and CDR2 from the germline V gene are SGDLS and YYNGEE. Here the CDR3 reads CASSPLAPTYNEQFF. Written as DNA, the CDR3 is TGTGCCAGCAGCCCGCTAGCGCCTACCTACAATGAGCAGTTCTTC.

A few counts support this clone. This chain connects TRBV30 to TRBJ1-5; possible D gene TRBD1, 5 bases. CDR3 length: 14 amino acids. Germline CDR1 reads GTSNPN; CDR2 reads SVGIG (reference sequence). Trimming pared 0 bases from V and 10 bases from J, leaving 16 bases between. CDR3 region: CAWSVPGLISPQHF. The CDR3 DNA reads TGTGCCTGGAGTGTACCGGGACTGATCAGCCCCCAGCATTTT.

The chain recombines TRBV29-1 with TRBJ1-2; a weak D match, TRBD1 (5 bases). Germline V gene data show CDR1 as SQVTM and CDR2 as ANQGSEA. V lost 7 bases, J lost 5 bases, and 17 bases lay in between. The CDR3 has 13 residues. This CDR3 reads CSGNTGEAYGYTF. DNA of the CDR3: TGCAGCGGCAACACAGGAGAAGCATATGGCTACACCTTC.

J is TRBJ2-4 and V is TRBV28; the D is unclear. Germline V lookup: CDR1 MDHEN, CDR2 SYDVKM. Trimming removed 3 bases from V and 0 bases from J, with 12 bases in between. The CDR3 is 16 amino acids. The CDR3 sequence: CASSFGSRLAKNIQYF. Written as DNA, the CDR3 is TGTGCCAGCAGTTTTGGGTCTAGATTAGCCAAAAACATTCAGTACTTC.

The genes are TRBV10-3 and TRBJ1-4, with 7 bases fitting TRBD1. Trimming at V came to 4 bases and at J to 8 bases, leaving 13 bases not matched to a gene. Germline V gene sequence: CDR1 ENHRY, CDR2 SYGVKD. The CDR3 has 16 amino acids. CDR3 sequence (DNA): TGTGCCATCAGTGCGACCGGGGGACAGAGGAGGGAAAAACTGTTTTTT. This translates into CAISATGGQRREKLFF.

Note on this clone: Other DNA sequences in the same sample also yield this CDR3. The rearrangement uses TRBV5-1 and TRBJ1-1; 9 bases fit TRBD1. The J segment lost 5 bases and the V segment lost 2 bases, leaving 4 bases of the junction unmatched. The CDR3 length is 14 residues. Germline-derived CDR1 and CDR2 are SGHRS and YFSETQ. Written as DNA, the CDR3 is TGCGCCAGCAGCTTTACAGGGGGCTATACTGAAGCTTTCTTT. It specifies CASSFTGGYTEAFF.

The J gene is TRBJ2-2, the V gene TRBV2; TRBD1 is a possible D gene (6 bases). CDR3 size: 15 residues. Per the germline V gene, CDR1 is SNHLY and CDR2 is FYNNEI. The V and J ends lost 6 bases and 0 bases respectively, with 11 bases between them. CDR3 bases: TGTGCCAGCAGCTCGGGACACACGAACACCGGGGAGCTGTTTTTT. It translates to CASSSGHTNTGELFF.

J is TRBJ1-3 and V is TRBV7-8; D is unresolved. The CDR3 runs to 17 residues. With 5 bases removed from V and 0 bases from J, the gap between germline ends came to 17 bases. CDR1 SGHVS and CDR2 FQNEAQ come from the germline V gene. This CDR3 reads CASSPSFNVGSGNTIYF. The CDR3 nucleotides are TGTGCCAGCAGCCCGTCTTTCAACGTCGGCTCTGGAAACACCATATATTTT.

This clone was detected once. J is TRBJ1-5 and V is TRBV2; D is unclear. The CDR3 is 13 residues long. The germline V gene has CDR1 SNHLY and CDR2 FYNNEI. Trimming shortened V by 4 bases and J by 5 bases, and 9 bases separated the two germline ends. The CDR3 sequence: CASSGLRDQPQHF. The CDR3 bases are TGTGCCAGCAGTGGCCTCCGGGATCAGCCCCAGCATTTT. The variable domain in full, with the rest retrieved from reference TRBV2 and TRBJ1-5, is EPEVTQTPSHQVTQMGQEVILRCVPISNHLYFYWYRQILGQKVEFLVSFYNNEISEKSEIFDDQFSVERPDGSNFTLKIRSTKLEDSAMYFCASSGLRDQPQHFGDGTRLSIL.

In its sample, this clone was seen once. The same CDR3 also results from other DNA sequences found in this sample. This chain joins TRBV18 and TRBJ1-1; D is perhaps TRBD1 (6 bases). CDR1 KGHSH and CDR2 LQKENI come from the germline V gene. Trimming took 3 bases from V and 1 from J, leaving 6 bases between them. The CDR3 has 13 residues. CDR3 protein: CASSPGQNTEAFF. In DNA, the CDR3 is TGTGCCAGCTCACCGGGACAGAACACTGAAGCTTTCTTT.

V and J are TRBV20-1 and TRBJ1-4, with 7 positions matching TRBD1. The ends lost 4 bases at V and 16 bases at J; junction bases unmatched: 9. This CDR3 has 11 residues. Germline CDR1 and CDR2: DFQATT and SNEGSKA (reference sequence). CDR3 DNA sequence: TGCAGTGCTACGGGACAGAAAGGTCCGTTTTTT. Translating it yields CSATGQKGPFF.

The chain carries TRBV6-5 and TRBJ2-3; D is possibly TRBD2 (5 bases). The germline V and J ends were trimmed by 6 bases and 6 bases, with 16 bases remaining between them. The germline CDR1 and CDR2 sequences are MNHEY and SVGAGI. CDR3 length: 14 amino acids. Here the CDR3 DNA reads TGTGCCAGCAGCAAAAAACGGGGTGTGGATACGCAGTATTTT. Translation: CASSKKRGVDTQYF.

The rearrangement joins TRBV4-2 to TRBJ1-2, with D hard to call. The V and J ends lost 1 base and 4 bases respectively, with 10 bases between them. Germline CDR1 LGHNA, CDR2 YNFKEQ. CDR3 length: 14 amino acids. CDR3 nucleotides: TGTGCCAGCAGCCAAGCAGGCCCCGGCTATGGCTACACCTTC. This translates into CASSQAGPGYGYTF.

This clone was seen only once. This chain joins TRBV7-8 and TRBJ1-4, with TRBD1 matching 8 bases. The CDR3 loop spans 15 amino acids. Unmatched junction bases numbered 5, after V lost 5 bases and J lost 3 bases. Germline CDR1 SGHVS, CDR2 FQNEAQ. The CDR3 region has the DNA TGTGCCAGCAGCCCGCCGACAGGGGCTAATGAAAAACTGTTTTTT. Translated, it gives CASSPPTGANEKLFF.

Written as DNA, the CDR3 is TGTGCCAGCAGCCCAGAGGTAGGGCGGGCAGATACGCAGTATTTT. This sequence encodes CASSPEVGRADTQYF. The rearrangement links TRBV7-2 to TRBJ2-3; D possibly corresponds to TRBD2 (5 bases). V was trimmed by 5 bases and J by 4 bases, leaving 16 bases between them. The CDR3 spans 15 residues. Germline CDR1 is SGHTA and CDR2 is FQGNSA.

The chain combines TRBV3-1 (or the pseudogene TRBV3-2) with TRBJ1-2; D perhaps matches TRBD1 (6 bases). This CDR3 is built from 17 residues. Germline V lookup: CDR1 LGHDT, CDR2 YNNKEL (reference sequence). V was shortened by 0 bases and J by 4 bases, with 18 bases between the two germline ends. CDR3 in DNA: TGTGCCAGCAGCCAAGAGGGGGCTGCGGACCAGTCCTATGGCTACACCTTC. Protein: CASSQEGAADQSYGYTF.

The rearrangement joins TRBV19 to TRBJ1-3; no clear D gene. V was trimmed by 5 bases and J by 2 bases, leaving 13 bases between them. The CDR3 is 15 amino acids. CDR1 LNHDA and CDR2 SQIVND come from the germline V gene (reference sequence). The CDR3 spells CASSFPTGAGNTIYF. CDR3 coding DNA: TGTGCCAGTAGTTTTCCAACGGGTGCTGGAAACACCATATATTTT.